Here is one T cell receptor (beta chain) with its context. CDR1 and CDR2 (germline): ENHRY, SYGVKD. The CDR3 sequence is 14 residues long. Template switching by 5'RACE with UMIs generated the TCR beta cDNA. With the 5' RACE reads reprocessed, TCRdb shows one record per CDR3 protein and no DNA. In total, the table holds about 260,000 distinct CDR3 sequences. The data were obtained in a study of T cells expressing NK-cell markers. The wider study: CD3+CD56+NKG2C+, CD3+CD56+NKG2C- and CD3+CD56-NKG2C+ T cells, once sorted, supplied the TCR beta repertoires. Sequencing covered eight donors, seven HCMV-seropositive and one seronegative.

The sequence derives from a young man in good health. Sample: blood T cells: a sorted CD56 or NKG2C T cell subset, CD4+ or CD8+ T cells, or bulk PBMC T cells (not recorded which). V and J are TRBV10-3 and TRBJ2-1; checking the TCRdb D call of TRBD2 is not possible without DNA. CDR3 protein: CAISWTSGGNEQFF.